The 26 T cell receptor beta chains listed next were all sequenced from one sample in a study of radiation and T cells in renal cell carcinoma. The protocol was immunoSEQ multiplex PCR, while the TCRdb copy is restricted to in-frame clones and leaves out a portion. The top ten clones hold 12% of a sample with 150,000 or so clones, 70% to 90% of them seen once. This sample's time point: baseline pretreatment blood. Regarding treatment: 15 Gy SBRT to primary tumor, nephrectomy 4 weeks later. Sequencing was performed on blood, taken from a patient whose treatment included radiotherapy and nephrectomy. These receptor sequences come from a woman between 45 and 60 years old with renal cell carcinoma.

V and J are TRBV15 and TRBJ1-3; D not resolved. This CDR3 region has 16 residues. Germline V gene sequence: CDR1 LNHNV, CDR2 YYDKDF (reference sequence). With 0 bases removed from V and 1 base from J, the gap between germline ends came to 10 bases. CDR3 amino acids: CATSRDFTASGNTIYF. CDR3 bases: TGTGCCACCAGCAGAGATTTCACGGCGTCTGGAAACACCATATATTTT.

The chain recombines TRBV6-1 with TRBJ1-2; D is unclear. Germline values: CDR1 MNHNS, CDR2 SASEGT. The CDR3 is made up of 14 amino acids. The V end lost 5 bases, the J end lost 1 base, and 11 bases lay between the germline ends. CDR3 loop: CASSPETYNYGYTF. For the CDR3, the DNA is TGTGCCAGCAGTCCCGAAACTTATAACTATGGCTACACCTTC.

The gene calls are TRBV5-6 and TRBJ1-2, with 8 bases identical to TRBD1. The CDR3 is made up of 13 amino acids. Germline loops: CDR1 SGHDT, CDR2 YYEEEE. V lost 0 bases to trimming and J lost 8 bases; unmatched junction nucleotides: 3. CDR3 in amino acids: CASSLGRGPGYTF. For the CDR3, the DNA is TGTGCCAGCAGCTTGGGCAGGGGGCCCGGCTACACCTTC.

The chain employs TRBV15 and TRBJ2-1; 7 positions agree with TRBD2. Germline CDR1 and CDR2: LNHNV and YYDKDF (reference sequence). J gave up 7 bases and V 4 bases, and 16 bases lay outside the gene matches. The CDR3 spans 17 residues. The CDR3 sequence is CATSKYRGELVGNEQFF. In DNA form, the CDR3 reads TGTGCCACCAGCAAATATCGGGGGGAGCTCGTCGGGAATGAGCAGTTCTTC.

This chain joins TRBV30 and TRBJ2-4, with TRBD1 matching 8 bases. Trimming cost V 2 bases and J 4 bases; bases outside gene matches: 7. The CDR3 is made up of 15 amino acids. Germline V gene lookup returns CDR1 GTSNPN and CDR2 SVGIG (reference sequence). The CDR3 protein is CAWSTYRQGKNIQYF. The CDR3 nucleotides read TGTGCCTGGAGTACATACCGACAGGGGAAAAACATTCAGTACTTC.

The chain couples TRBV6-6 to TRBJ2-1, with 11 positions matching TRBD2. The germline CDR1 and CDR2 sequences are MNHNY and SVGAGI (reference sequence). The CDR3 spans 15 residues. J gave up 8 bases and V 6 bases, and 9 bases lay outside the gene matches. The CDR3 region is CASSRDGLAGYEQFF. In DNA form, the CDR3 reads TGTGCCAGCAGCCGAGACGGACTAGCGGGTTATGAGCAGTTCTTC.

This chain links TRBV9 with TRBJ2-5, with TRBD1 identical over 8 bases. Germline V gene lookup returns CDR1 SGDLS and CDR2 YYNGEE. J lost 4 bases, V lost 3 bases, and 5 bases had no gene match. The CDR3 consists of 14 residues. The CDR3 nucleotides read TGTGCCAGCAGCGCTGGGACAGGTGGAGAGACCCAGTACTTC. Its protein is CASSAGTGGETQYF.

The V and J genes are TRBV5-1 and TRBJ2-7, with 10 positions matching TRBD1. The CDR3 runs 15 residues. Germline lookup yields CDR1 SGHRS and CDR2 YFSETQ. V shed 3 bases and J 5 bases; nucleotides not matched to a gene: 8. The CDR3 here is CASSSSGTGDNEQYF. In nucleotides, the CDR3 is TGCGCCAGCAGCTCATCCGGGACAGGGGATAACGAGCAGTACTTC.

V gene TRBV25-1 combines with J gene TRBJ1-4; D gene uncertain. The CDR3 consists of 13 residues. CDR1 is MGHDK and CDR2 is SYGVNS in the germline V gene. V shed 3 bases and J shed 6 bases, with 8 bases lying between them. CDR3 nucleotides: TGTGCCAGCAGTGATCCTAACTATGAAAAACTGTTTTTT. Its protein product is CASSDPNYEKLFF.

This sequence joins TRBV19 and TRBJ1-2, with TRBD1 matching over 8 bases. The CDR3 has 16 amino acids. Per germline, CDR1 LNHDA and CDR2 SQIVND (reference sequence). With 3 bases clipped from V and 2 bases from J, the junction kept 8 bases outside the gene matches. CDR3 in DNA: TGTGCCAGTAGTATTACCCGCCGGACAGGGAACTATGGCTACACCTTC. Protein sequence: CASSITRRTGNYGYTF.

V gene TRBV10-3 combines with J gene TRBJ2-7; D might be TRBD2 (6 bases). Germline V lookup: CDR1 ENHRY, CDR2 SYGVKD. Trimming stripped 10 bases from V and 1 base from J, with 17 bases between. The CDR3 consists of 14 residues. Here the CDR3 reads CATSSAPRSYEQYF. Written as DNA, the CDR3 is TGTGCCACCTCTAGCGCTCCCCGTTCCTACGAGCAGTACTTC.

V and J are TRBV19 and TRBJ2-7; 10 nucleotides line up with TRBD1. Germline V lookup: CDR1 LNHDA, CDR2 SQIVND (reference sequence). The CDR3 has 14 residues. V was pared by 5 bases and J by 2 bases, with 3 bases of the junction left unmatched. Here the CDR3 reads CASSPGQGPYEQYF. CDR3 DNA: TGTGCCAGTAGTCCGGGACAGGGGCCCTACGAGCAGTACTTC. Full variable domain (rest looked up from reference TRBV19 and TRBJ2-7): DGGITQSPKYLFRKEGQNVTLSCEQNLNHDAMYWYRQDPGQGLRLIYYSQIVNDFQKGDIAEGYSVSREKKESFPLTVTSAQKNPTAFYLCASSPGQGPYEQYFGPGTRLTVT.

The J gene is TRBJ2-5, the V gene TRBV7-8; D remains ambiguous. V lost 1 base to trimming and J lost 2 bases, with 5 bases between them. This CDR3 comprises 13 residues. The germline CDR1 and CDR2 sequences are SGHVS and FQNEAQ. CDR3 in DNA: TGTGCCAGCAGCTTAGGGGAACAAGAGACCCAGTACTTC. Protein product: CASSLGEQETQYF.

DNA for the CDR3: TGTGCCAGTATCCTCGGCGAAGCTTTCTTT. It codes for CASILGEAFF. This chain connects TRBV19 to TRBJ1-1; no definite D call. V shed 7 bases and J shed 8 bases, with 8 bases lying between them. The germline CDR1 and CDR2 sequences are LNHDA and SQIVND (reference sequence). The CDR3 has 10 amino acids.

This clone occurred once. The V and J genes are TRBV7-6 and TRBJ2-5, with D uncertain. Germline CDR1 and CDR2: SGHVS and FNYEAQ. The germline V and J ends were trimmed by 2 bases and 5 bases, with 12 bases remaining between them. The CDR3 is made up of 14 amino acids. CDR3 nucleotide sequence: TGTGCCAGCAGCTTAAATGAAGGTTGGGAGACCCAGTACTTC. Residues: CASSLNEGWETQYF.

The genes are TRBV7-2 and TRBJ1-1; 7 bases map to TRBD1. This CDR3 has 16 residues. Germline lookup yields CDR1 SGHTA and CDR2 FQGNSA. V dropped 5 bases and J dropped 0; count of bases not matched to a gene: 9. DNA for the CDR3: TGTGCCAGCAGCCGAGAAGGGGGCTTTATGAACACTGAAGCTTTCTTT. It codes for CASSREGGFMNTEAFF.

The rearrangement uses TRBV1 and TRBJ2-5; no DNA check was done on the table's D call, TRBD2. TRBV1 is reported as a pseudogene. This CDR3 spans 13 amino acids. For the CDR3, the DNA is TGCACCAGCAGCCACATGGGGGGAGAGACCCAGTACTTC. Translated: CTSSHMGGETQYF.

The chain recombines TRBV6-5 with TRBJ1-5, with a tentative D call TRBD1 (5 bases). There are 14 residues in the CDR3. With 6 bases removed from V and 2 bases from J, the gap between germline ends came to 11 bases. CDR1 and CDR2 (germline): MNHEY, SVGAGI. The chain's CDR3 is CASSGTRGNQPQHF. CDR3 bases: TGTGCCAGCAGCGGGACGAGGGGCAATCAGCCCCAGCATTTT.

This clone was seen only once. The V and J genes are TRBV14 and TRBJ1-1, with D maybe TRBD1 (5 bases). This CDR3 is built from 22 residues. Looked up from germline, CDR1 is SGHDN and CDR2 is FVKESK. V was clipped by 4 bases and J by 0 bases, with 33 bases between them. In DNA form, the CDR3 reads TGTGCCAGCAGCCGAATCAGCCTGCGGGGCAGATCCTCCGGGGCGATGAACACTGAAGCTTTCTTT. Protein sequence: CASSRISLRGRSSGAMNTEAFF.

The chain carries TRBV6-1 and TRBJ1-4; 10 positions match TRBD1. Per germline, CDR1 MNHNS and CDR2 SASEGT. The CDR3 spans 14 residues. Germline trimming cut 8 bases from V and 7 bases from J; bases unmatched to any gene: 7. The CDR3 DNA sequence: TGTGCCAGCCTACCGGGACAGGGGTTTGAAAAACTGTTTTTT. It specifies CASLPGQGFEKLFF.

A single count supports this clone. The chain combines TRBV5-4 with TRBJ1-4, with no clear D. Germline lookup yields CDR1 SGHNT and CDR2 YYREEE (reference sequence). CDR3 length equals 14 residues. Trimming removed 4 bases from V and 2 bases from J, with 9 bases in between. This chain's CDR3 is CASSHGGTNEKLFF. As DNA, the CDR3 is TGTGCCAGCAGCCACGGCGGTACTAATGAAAAACTGTTTTTT.

This chain links TRBV29-1 with TRBJ2-7; D is unclear. The CDR3 has 14 amino acids. V gave up 4 bases and J gave up 0 bases, with 13 bases separating them. Germline assignment: CDR1 SQVTM and CDR2 ANQGSEA. The CDR3 bases are TGCAGCGTTGTGGGCGCAGGTAGCTCCTACGAGCAGTACTTC. It encodes CSVVGAGSSYEQYF.

This clone was seen only once. This rearrangement joins TRBV5-6 to TRBJ2-7; a possible D gene is TRBD2 (5 bases). V lost 4 bases and J lost 2, with 16 bases in between. This CDR3 spans 15 amino acids. Looked up from germline, CDR1 is SGHDT and CDR2 is YYEEEE. As DNA, the CDR3 is TGTGCCAGCAGCCGCGTACGGGGAGAGCCCTACGAGCAGTACTTC. Translated: CASSRVRGEPYEQYF.

This clone was counted a single time. The chain carries TRBV7-6 and TRBJ2-7; no firm D call. CDR3 length: 13 amino acids. CDR1 is SGHVS, CDR2 FNYEAQ, per germline. V was pared by 1 base and J by 7 bases, with 11 bases between. CDR3 loop: CASSLGVGWEQYF. Written as DNA, the CDR3 is TGTGCCAGCAGCTTAGGGGTAGGGTGGGAGCAGTACTTC.

V and J are TRBV12-5 and TRBJ2-2, with D possibly matching TRBD1 (6 bases). V was clipped by 4 bases and J by 1 base, with 13 bases between them. The CDR3 is made up of 16 amino acids. From germline, CDR1 is LGHNT and CDR2 FRNRAP. The CDR3 sequence is CASGWATGLNTGELFF. The CDR3 nucleotides are TGTGCTAGTGGTTGGGCGACAGGATTGAACACCGGGGAGCTGTTTTTT.

The rearrangement links TRBV6-6 to TRBJ2-2, with D hard to call. V lost 6 bases and J 3 bases, leaving 5 bases between the germline ends. The CDR3 loop spans 12 amino acids. Germline V lookup: CDR1 MNHNY, CDR2 SVGAGI (reference sequence). The CDR3 reads CASRTYTGELFF. The CDR3 DNA is TGTGCCAGCAGGACCTACACCGGGGAGCTGTTTTTT.